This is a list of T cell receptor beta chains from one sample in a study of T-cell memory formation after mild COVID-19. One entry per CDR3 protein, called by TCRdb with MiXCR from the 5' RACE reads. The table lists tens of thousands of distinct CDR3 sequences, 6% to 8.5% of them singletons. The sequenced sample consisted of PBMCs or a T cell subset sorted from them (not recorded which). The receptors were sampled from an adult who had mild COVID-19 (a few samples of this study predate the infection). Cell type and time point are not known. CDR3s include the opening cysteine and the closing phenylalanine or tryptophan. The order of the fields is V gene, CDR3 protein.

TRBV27 CASSSSSQGIHGYTF
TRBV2 CASNGFKGGTEAFF
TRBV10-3 CAISLTRGNEQFF
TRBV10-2 CASRRDTNTEAFF
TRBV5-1 CASSPRTGGNYGYTF
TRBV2 CASREVAPPFF
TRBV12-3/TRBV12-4 CASSFWRLAGVTGELFF
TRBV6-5 CASSYKGSGRQFF
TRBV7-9 CASSPVLGSADTQYF
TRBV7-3 CASSLSPGVGTDTQYF